The sequence of this T cell receptor (beta chain) was determined in a study of follicular helper T cells after annual influenza vaccination. This CDR3 contains 14 residues. Trimming left V 7 bases short and J 7 bases short, with 20 bases between. Germline V gene lookup returns CDR1 SGHRS and CDR2 YFSETQ. The time point was: 2015-2016 season, pre-vaccination. Sequenced by immunoSEQ multiplex PCR; TCRdb stores in-frame clones only, minus some. The sample has over 4,500 clones, approximately 83% seen once. The material was CXCR5+ CD38- circulating T follicular helper cells from blood, obtained on the day of influenza vaccination. As for subset: circulating Tfh, non-naive CD4+CXCR5+PD-1+ (ICOS+CD38+ or ICOS-CD38-). The receptor was isolated from an adult who received the influenza vaccine. The rearrangement uses TRBV5-1 and TRBJ1-1; D is undetermined. The CDR3 nucleotides are TGCGCCAGCCTCGAATCGCCCGGTGACCGTGAAGCTTTCTTT. It encodes CASLESPGDREAFF. The entire variable domain, with the rest obtained from reference TRBV5-1 and TRBJ1-1, is as follows: KAGVTQTPRYLIKTRGQQVTLSCSPISGHRSVSWYQQTPGQGLQFLFEYFSETQRNKGNFPGRFSGRQFSNSRSEMNVSTLELGDSALYLCASLESPGDREAFFGQGTRLTVV.